This entry lists 12 T cell receptor beta chains sequenced from one sample in a study of T cell repertoires in aging, cancer and after chemotherapy (dated by TCRdb to about 2019). These reads were obtained on an Illumina MiSeq. Multiplex touch-down PCR with a mixed TRB-A/B primer pool was used to amplify rearranged TRB sequences covering the V, D and J segments. TCRdb cleaned the public reads at Q25 with fastp, built clones with MiXCR and kept in-frame beta chains. Identical CDR3 protein sequences are pooled into one entry, listed with their most common genes and DNA. The sample table records about 1,600 distinct CDR3 sequences; about 22% of these occur just once. The biggest ten clones account for roughly 7.2% of the sample. Genomic DNA extracted from peripheral blood, rather than sorted cells or RNA, was used as the source for amplification of TCR beta rearrangements. The sequenced sample was blood. The receptors originated from a human donor with a solid tumor.

This clonotype is classed as medium-sized. The chain is built from TRBV12-3 or TRBV12-4 and TRBJ1-5, with a tentative D call TRBD1 (6 bases). The CDR3 consists of 17 residues. Trimming stripped 0 bases from V and 7 bases from J, with 19 bases between. DNA of the CDR3: TGTGCCAGCAGTTTAGCTTCGGACAGCCTCACGGAGCAGCCCCAGCATTTT. It translates to CASSLASDSLTEQPQHF.

This clonotype ranks as medium-sized (0.01 to 0.1%). The chain recombines TRBV11-3 with TRBJ2-3, with a possible D match to TRBD2 (5 bases). This CDR3 has 12 amino acids. Germline assignment: CDR1 SGHNT and CDR2 YENEEA. Trimming took 1 base from V and 12 from J, leaving 11 bases between them. The CDR3 bases are TGTGCCAGCAGCTTAGGAGTTCTAGCTCAGTATTTT. Amino acid sequence: CASSLGVLAQYF.

This clonotype is categorized as medium-sized. V is TRBV12-3 or TRBV12-4 and J is TRBJ2-5, with 11 positions matching TRBD2. The V gene end was trimmed by 6 bases and the J gene end by 5 bases; junction bases not matched to a gene: 11. The CDR3 length is 16 residues. The CDR3 coding sequence is TGTGCCAGCAGCCTGACTAGCGGGGCGAACGGGGAGACCCAGTACTTC. This encodes CASSLTSGANGETQYF.

In its sample, this clonotype is large. This chain links TRBV30 with TRBJ1-2; 7 bases are shared with TRBD1. The germline gives CDR1 GTSNPN, CDR2 SVGIG (reference sequence). Trimming removed 3 bases from V and 4 bases from J; junction bases left unmatched: 8. CDR3 length equals 14 residues. CDR3 coding DNA: TGTGCCTGGAGGACACAGGGGAGCGCCTATGGCTACACCTTC. Its protein is CAWRTQGSAYGYTF.

In the case of this clonotype: A single base separates this from a much larger clone, so it may be a read error. The rearrangement uses TRBV15 and TRBJ1-3, with a tentative D call TRBD1 (5 bases). This CDR3 is 18 amino acids long. The germline gives CDR1 LNHNV, CDR2 YYDKDF (reference sequence). The CDR3 nucleotides are TGTGACACCAGCAGAAAAGGCCGGGGAGGGACCTCTGGAAACACCATATATTTT. Its protein is CDTSRKGRGGTSGNTIYF.

In its sample, this clonotype is large (0.1 to 1%). The V and J genes are TRBV20-1 and TRBJ2-7, with D tentatively TRBD1 (6 bases). This CDR3 region has 13 residues. CDR1 is DFQATT, CDR2 SNEGSKA, per germline (reference sequence). Trimming pared 0 bases from V and 3 bases from J, leaving 9 bases between. The CDR3 protein is CSARDRTDYEQYF. The CDR3 DNA reads TGCAGTGCTAGAGATAGGACAGACTACGAGCAGTACTTC.

The chain employs TRBV12-5 and TRBJ2-5; D possibly corresponds to TRBD1 (6 bases). The CDR3 is 14 amino acids. The germline CDR1 and CDR2 sequences are LGHNT and FRNRAP. V lost 2 bases and J lost 4, with 11 bases in between. For the CDR3, the DNA is TGTGCTAGTGGTTTGCCAGGGGCCATAGAGACCCAGTACTTC. Its protein is CASGLPGAIETQYF.

In this sample, this clonotype is large. The J gene is TRBJ1-6, the V gene TRBV19; 9 bases align to TRBD1. This CDR3 comprises 14 residues. V lost 3 bases to trimming and J lost 10 bases; unmatched junction nucleotides: 4. The V gene's germline CDR1 is LNHDA and CDR2 SQIVND (reference sequence). Written as DNA, the CDR3 is TGTGCCAGTAGTATCGGGACAGGGAACTCACCCCTCCACTTT. Translation gives CASSIGTGNSPLHF.

The chain links TRBV20-1 to TRBJ2-3; 7 nucleotides line up with TRBD1. The CDR3 is 14 amino acids. V was pared by 7 bases and J by 3 bases, with 10 bases of the junction left unmatched. Germline values: CDR1 DFQATT, CDR2 SNEGSKA (reference sequence). The CDR3 nucleotides read TGCAGTGTAACGACAGGGTCTTGGACAGATACGCAGTATTTT. It is translated as CSVTTGSWTDTQYF.

In this sample, this clonotype is large (0.1 to 1%). V is TRBV6-5 and J is TRBJ1-3; D perhaps matches TRBD1 (6 bases). With 4 bases removed from V and 0 bases from J, the gap between germline ends came to 16 bases. Per germline, CDR1 MNHEY and CDR2 SVGAGI. This CDR3 region has 17 residues. In nucleotides, the CDR3 is TGTGCCAGCAGTTCCGATAGACAGGCCCGCTCTGGAAACACCATATATTTT. Translating gives CASSSDRQARSGNTIYF.

This chain uses TRBV6-6 with TRBJ2-1, with 12 bases matching TRBD2. This CDR3 spans 15 amino acids. The V and J ends lost 3 bases and 7 bases, in that order; junction bases with no gene match: 4. CDR1 is MNHNY, CDR2 SVGAGI, per germline (reference sequence). CDR3: CASSYLAGGGNEQFF. The DNA of the CDR3 is TGTGCCAGCAGTTATCTAGCGGGGGGGGGTAATGAGCAGTTCTTC.

This clonotype is large. This rearrangement joins TRBV5-4 to TRBJ1-2; no definite D call. From germline, CDR1 is SGHNT and CDR2 YYREEE (reference sequence). The V end was cut by 0 bases, the J end by 10 bases, with 10 bases between. CDR3 length: 12 residues. This CDR3 is CASSLGTSSYTF. CDR3 coding DNA: TGTGCCAGCAGCTTGGGGACGAGTTCCTACACCTTC.